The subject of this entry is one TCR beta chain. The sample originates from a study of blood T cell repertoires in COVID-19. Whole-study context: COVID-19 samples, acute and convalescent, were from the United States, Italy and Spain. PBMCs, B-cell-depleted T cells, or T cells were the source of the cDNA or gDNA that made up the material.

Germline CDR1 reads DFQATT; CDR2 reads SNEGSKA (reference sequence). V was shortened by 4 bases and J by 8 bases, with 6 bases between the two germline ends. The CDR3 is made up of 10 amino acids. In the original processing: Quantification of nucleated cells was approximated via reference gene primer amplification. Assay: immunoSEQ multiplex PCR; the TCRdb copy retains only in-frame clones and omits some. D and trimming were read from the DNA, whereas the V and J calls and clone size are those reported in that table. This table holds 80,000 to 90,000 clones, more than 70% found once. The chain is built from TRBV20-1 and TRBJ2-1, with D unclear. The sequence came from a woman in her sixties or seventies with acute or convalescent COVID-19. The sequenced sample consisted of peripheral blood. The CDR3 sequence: CSATPHEQFF. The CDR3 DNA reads TGCAGTGCTACTCCCCATGAGCAGTTCTTC.